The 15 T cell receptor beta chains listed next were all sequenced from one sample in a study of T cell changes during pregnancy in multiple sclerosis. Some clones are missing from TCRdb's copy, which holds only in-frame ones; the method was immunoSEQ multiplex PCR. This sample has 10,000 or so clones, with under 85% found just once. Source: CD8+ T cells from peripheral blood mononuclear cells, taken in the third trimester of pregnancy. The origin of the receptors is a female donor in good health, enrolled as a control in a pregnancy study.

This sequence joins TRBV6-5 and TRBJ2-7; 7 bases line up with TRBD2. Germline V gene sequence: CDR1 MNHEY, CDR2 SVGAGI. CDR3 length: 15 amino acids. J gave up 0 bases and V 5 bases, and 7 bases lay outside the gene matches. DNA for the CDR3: TGTGCCAGCAGTCAGCGGACGGGGGGCTCCTACGAGCAGTACTTC. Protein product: CASSQRTGGSYEQYF.

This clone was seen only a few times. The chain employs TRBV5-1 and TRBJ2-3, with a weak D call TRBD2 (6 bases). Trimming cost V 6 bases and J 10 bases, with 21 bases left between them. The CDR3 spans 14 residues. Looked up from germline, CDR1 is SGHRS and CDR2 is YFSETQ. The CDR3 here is CASKSGFPPGAQYF. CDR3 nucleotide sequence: TGCGCCAGCAAAAGCGGGTTCCCTCCCGGGGCGCAGTATTTT.

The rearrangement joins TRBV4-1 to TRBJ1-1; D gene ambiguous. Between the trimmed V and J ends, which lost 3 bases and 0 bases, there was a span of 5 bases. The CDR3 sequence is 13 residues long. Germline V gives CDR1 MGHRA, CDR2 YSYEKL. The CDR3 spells CASSHDMNTEAFF. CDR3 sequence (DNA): TGCGCCAGCAGCCACGACATGAACACTGAAGCTTTCTTT.

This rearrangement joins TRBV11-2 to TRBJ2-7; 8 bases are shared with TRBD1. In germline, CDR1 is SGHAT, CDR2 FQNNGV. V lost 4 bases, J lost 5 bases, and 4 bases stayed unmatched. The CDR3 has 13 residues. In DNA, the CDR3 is TGTGCCAGCAGCTCGACAGGGGTGGACGAGCAGTACTTC. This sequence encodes CASSSTGVDEQYF.

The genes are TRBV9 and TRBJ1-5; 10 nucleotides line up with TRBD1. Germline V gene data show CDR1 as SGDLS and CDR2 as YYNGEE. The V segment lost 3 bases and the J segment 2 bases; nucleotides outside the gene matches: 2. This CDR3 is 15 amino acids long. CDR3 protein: CASSAGTGGNQPQHF. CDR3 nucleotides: TGTGCCAGCAGCGCCGGGACAGGGGGCAATCAGCCCCAGCATTTT. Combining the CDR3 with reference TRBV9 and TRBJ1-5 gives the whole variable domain DSGVTQTPKHLITATGQRVTLRCSPRSGDLSVYWYQQSLDQGLQFLIQYYNGEERAKGNILERFSAQQFPDLHSELNLSSLELGDSALYFCASSAGTGGNQPQHFGDGTRLSIL.

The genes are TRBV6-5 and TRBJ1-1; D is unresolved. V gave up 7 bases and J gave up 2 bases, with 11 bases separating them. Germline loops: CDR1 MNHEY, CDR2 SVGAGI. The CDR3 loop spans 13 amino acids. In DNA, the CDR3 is TGTGCCAGCACCGAGACTTCAAACACTGAAGCTTTCTTT. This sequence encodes CASTETSNTEAFF.

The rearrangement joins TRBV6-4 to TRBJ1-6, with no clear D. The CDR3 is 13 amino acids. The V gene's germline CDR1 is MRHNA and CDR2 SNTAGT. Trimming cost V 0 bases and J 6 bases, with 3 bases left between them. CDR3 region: CASSDSSNSPLHF. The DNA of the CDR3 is TGTGCCAGCAGTGACTCTAGTAATTCACCCCTCCACTTT.

The CDR3 region is CASSSNPRGLYEQYF. DNA of the CDR3: TGTGCCAGCAGCTCGAATCCCAGGGGGCTCTACGAGCAGTACTTC. The chain uses TRBV13 and TRBJ2-7, with 8 bases aligning to TRBD1. The CDR3 covers 15 residues. Trimming cost V 4 bases and J 3 bases; bases outside gene matches: 8. The germline gives CDR1 PRHDT, CDR2 FYEKMQ (reference sequence). The whole variable domain, filled in from reference TRBV13 and TRBJ2-7, reads AAGVIQSPRHLIKEKRETATLKCYPIPRHDTVYWYQQGPGQDPQFLISFYEKMQSDKGSIPDRFSAQQFSDYHSELNMSSLELGDSALYFCASSSNPRGLYEQYFGPGTRLTVT.

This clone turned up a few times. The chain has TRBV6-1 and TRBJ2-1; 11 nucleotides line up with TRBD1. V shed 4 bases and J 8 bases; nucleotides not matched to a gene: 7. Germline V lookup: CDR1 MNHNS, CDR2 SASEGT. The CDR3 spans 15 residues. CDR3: CASSGGQGGGDEQFF. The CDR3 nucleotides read TGTGCCAGCAGTGGGGGACAGGGGGGTGGCGATGAGCAGTTCTTC.

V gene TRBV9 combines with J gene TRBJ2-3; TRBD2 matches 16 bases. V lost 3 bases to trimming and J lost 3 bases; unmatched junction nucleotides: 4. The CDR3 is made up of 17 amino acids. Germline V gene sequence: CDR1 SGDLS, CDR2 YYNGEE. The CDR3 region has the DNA TGTGCCAGCAGCGCGGGGACTAGCGGGGGGGAAACAGATACGCAGTATTTT. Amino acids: CASSAGTSGGETDTQYF.

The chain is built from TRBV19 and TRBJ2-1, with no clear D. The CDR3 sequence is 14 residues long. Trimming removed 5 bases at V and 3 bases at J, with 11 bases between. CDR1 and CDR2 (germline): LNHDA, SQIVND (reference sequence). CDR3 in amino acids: CASSLAHIYNEQFF. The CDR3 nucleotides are TGTGCCAGTAGTTTAGCCCACATCTACAATGAGCAGTTCTTC. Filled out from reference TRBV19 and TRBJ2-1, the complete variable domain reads DGGITQSPKYLFRKEGQNVTLSCEQNLNHDAMYWYRQDPGQGLRLIYYSQIVNDFQKGDIAEGYSVSREKKESFPLTVTSAQKNPTAFYLCASSLAHIYNEQFFGPGTRLTVL.

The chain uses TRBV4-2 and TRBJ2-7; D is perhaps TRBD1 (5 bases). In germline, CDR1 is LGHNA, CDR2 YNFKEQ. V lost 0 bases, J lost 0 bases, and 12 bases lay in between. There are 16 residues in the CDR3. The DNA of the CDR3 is TGTGCCAGCAGCCAAGATTGGACAAGGGCCTCCTACGAGCAGTACTTC. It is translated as CASSQDWTRASYEQYF.

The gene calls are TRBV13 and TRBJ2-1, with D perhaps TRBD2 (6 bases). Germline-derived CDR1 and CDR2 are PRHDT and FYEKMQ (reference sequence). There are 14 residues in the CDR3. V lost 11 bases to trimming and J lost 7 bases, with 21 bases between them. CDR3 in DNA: TGTGCCGGCCGAAGTGGGGGGTTCGGGAATGAGCAGTTCTTC. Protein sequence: CAGRSGGFGNEQFF.

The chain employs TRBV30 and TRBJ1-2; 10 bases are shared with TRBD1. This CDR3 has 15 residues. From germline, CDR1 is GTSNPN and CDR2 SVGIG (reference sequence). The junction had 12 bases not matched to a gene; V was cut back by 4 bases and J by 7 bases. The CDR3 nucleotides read TGTGCCTGGATATTTGAGACAGGGGGCGATGGTGGCTACACCTTC. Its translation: CAWIFETGGDGGYTF.

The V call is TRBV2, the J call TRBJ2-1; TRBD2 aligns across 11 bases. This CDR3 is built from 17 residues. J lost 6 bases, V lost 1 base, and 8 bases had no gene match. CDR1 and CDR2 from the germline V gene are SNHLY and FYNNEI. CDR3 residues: CASSEGTSGLPGNEQFF. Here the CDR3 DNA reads TGTGCCAGCAGTGAAGGGACTAGCGGGCTCCCGGGCAATGAGCAGTTCTTC.